This T cell receptor (beta chain) was captured by sequencing in a study of shared clonotypes between healthy human individuals. Study-level points and caveats: The four-donor shared clonotypes exceeded non-shared clonotypes in generation probability, with non-shared ones scoring lower.

About this clone itself: The antigen remains unidentified.

Germline values: CDR1 SEHNR, CDR2 FQNEAQ (reference sequence). The CDR3 extends over 17 amino acids. After removal of 2 bases from V and 1 base from J, the junction contained 7 bases not matched to a gene. The naive CD8 fraction comprised CD45RO-negative cells positively selected for CCR7 and excluded terminally differentiated effector memory CD45RA+ cells. Using 200 ng DNA, approximately 30,000 T cell genomes, the sorted-subset replicate PCRs were run. Authors' processing steps: Filtering differed for immunoSEQ, which gave only junction sequences without quality scores. Sequenced by immunoSEQ multiplex PCR; TCRdb stores in-frame clones only, minus some. V, J and clone size were drawn from that table, and D and trimming were deduced from the DNA. This sample yields under 850,000 clones, of which around 93% are seen a single time; 20% to 30% belongs to the top ten.

The sequenced material came from naive CD8+ T cells sorted from blood. This receptor was identified in a young man in good health. This chain joins TRBV7-9 and TRBJ2-1, with 8 positions matching TRBD2. CDR3 amino acids: CASSLPGGLGSYNEQFF. The CDR3 DNA is TGTGCCAGCAGCTTACCGGGGGGGCTCGGATCCTACAATGAGCAGTTCTTC.